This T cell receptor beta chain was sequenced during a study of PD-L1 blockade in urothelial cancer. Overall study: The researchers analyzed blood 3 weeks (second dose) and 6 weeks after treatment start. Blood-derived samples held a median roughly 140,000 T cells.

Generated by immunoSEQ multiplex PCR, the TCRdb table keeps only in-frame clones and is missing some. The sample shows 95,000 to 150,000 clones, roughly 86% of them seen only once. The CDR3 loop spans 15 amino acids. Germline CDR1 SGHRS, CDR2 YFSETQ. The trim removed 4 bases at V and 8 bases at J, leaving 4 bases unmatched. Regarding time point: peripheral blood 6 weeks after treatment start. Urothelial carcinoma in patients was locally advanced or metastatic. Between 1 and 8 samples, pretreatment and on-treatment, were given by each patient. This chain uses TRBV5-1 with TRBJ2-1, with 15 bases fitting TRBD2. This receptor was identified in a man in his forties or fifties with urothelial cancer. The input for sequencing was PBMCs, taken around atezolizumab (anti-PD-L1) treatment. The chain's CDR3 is CASSPGLAGGYEQFF. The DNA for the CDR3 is TGCGCCAGCAGCCCAGGACTAGCGGGAGGGTATGAGCAGTTCTTC.